The 2 T cell receptor beta chains given below trace back to one sample, sequenced in a study of shared clonotypes between healthy human individuals. TCRdb's copy holds only in-frame clones and misses some; the assay was immunoSEQ multiplex PCR. This sample has under 650,000 clones; 90% to 97% occur once, and the top ten carry 0.06%. The sequencing input was naive CD4+ T cells sorted from blood. Sample subset: CD45RA+ positively selected. The receptors here all came from a woman aged 30 to 39 in good health.

The J gene is TRBJ2-3, the V gene TRBV11-2; 10 nucleotides align to TRBD2. V dropped 5 bases and J dropped 8; count of bases not matched to a gene: 13. The CDR3 sequence is 16 residues long. In germline, CDR1 is SGHAT, CDR2 FQNNGV. CDR3 loop: CASSPSPAGGHVTQYF. The CDR3, as DNA: TGTGCCAGCAGCCCCAGCCCAGCGGGAGGGCATGTTACGCAGTATTTT.

V usage is TRBV2 and J usage is TRBJ1-1; possible D gene TRBD1, 6 bases. Trimming cost V 7 bases and J 1 base, with 13 bases left between them. Germline assignment: CDR1 SNHLY and CDR2 FYNNEI. The CDR3 has 14 residues. The CDR3 here is CASTRGHQNTEAFF. The CDR3 bases are TGTGCCAGCACCCGGGGACACCAGAACACTGAAGCTTTCTTT.